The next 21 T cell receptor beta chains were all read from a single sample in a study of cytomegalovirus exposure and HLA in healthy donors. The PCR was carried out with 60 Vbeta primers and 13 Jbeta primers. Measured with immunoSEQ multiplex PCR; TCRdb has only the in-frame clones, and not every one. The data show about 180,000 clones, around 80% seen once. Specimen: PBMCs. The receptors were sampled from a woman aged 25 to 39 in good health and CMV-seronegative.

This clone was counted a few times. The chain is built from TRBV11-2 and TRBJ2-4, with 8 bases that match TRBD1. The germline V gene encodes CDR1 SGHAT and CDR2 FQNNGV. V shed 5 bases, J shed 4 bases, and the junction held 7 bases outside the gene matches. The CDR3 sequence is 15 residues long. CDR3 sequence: CASSKPGQVKNIQYF. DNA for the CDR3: TGTGCCAGCAGCAAACCGGGACAGGTGAAAAACATTCAGTACTTC.

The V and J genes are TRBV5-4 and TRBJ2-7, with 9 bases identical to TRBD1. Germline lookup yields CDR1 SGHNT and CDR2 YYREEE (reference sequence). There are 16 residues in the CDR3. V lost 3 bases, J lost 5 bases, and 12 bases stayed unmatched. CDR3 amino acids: CASSSNTWDRENEQYF. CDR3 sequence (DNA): TGTGCCAGCAGCTCGAACACTTGGGACAGGGAAAACGAGCAGTACTTC.

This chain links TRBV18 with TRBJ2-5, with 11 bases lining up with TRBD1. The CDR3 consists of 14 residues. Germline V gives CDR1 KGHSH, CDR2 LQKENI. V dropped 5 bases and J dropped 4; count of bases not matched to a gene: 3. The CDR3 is CASSRDRGTETQYF. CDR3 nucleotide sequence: TGTGCCAGCTCAAGGGACAGGGGGACAGAGACCCAGTACTTC.

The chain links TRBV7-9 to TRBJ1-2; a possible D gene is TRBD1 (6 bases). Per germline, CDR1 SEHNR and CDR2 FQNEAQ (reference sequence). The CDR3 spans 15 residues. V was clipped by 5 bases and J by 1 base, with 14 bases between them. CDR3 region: CASSLGQSLNYGYTF. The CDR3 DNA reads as TGTGCCAGCAGCCTTGGACAGAGCCTTAACTATGGCTACACCTTC. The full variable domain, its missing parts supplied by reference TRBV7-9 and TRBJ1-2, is DTGVSQNPRHKITKRGQNVTFRCDPISEHNRLYWYRQTLGQGPEFLTYFQNEAQLEKSRLLSDRFSAERPKGSFSTLEIQRTEQGDSAMYLCASSLGQSLNYGYTFGSGTRLTVV.

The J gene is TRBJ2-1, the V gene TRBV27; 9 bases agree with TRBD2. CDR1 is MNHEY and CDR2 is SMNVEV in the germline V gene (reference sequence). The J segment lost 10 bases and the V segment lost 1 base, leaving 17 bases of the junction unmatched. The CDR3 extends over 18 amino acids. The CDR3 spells CASSLWGVLAGGAREQFF. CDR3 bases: TGTGCCAGCAGTTTATGGGGAGTTCTGGCGGGGGGGGCACGGGAGCAGTTCTTC.

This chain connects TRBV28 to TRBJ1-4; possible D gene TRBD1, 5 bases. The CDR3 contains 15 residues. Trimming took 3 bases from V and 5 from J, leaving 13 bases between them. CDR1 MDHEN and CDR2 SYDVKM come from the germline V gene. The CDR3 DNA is TGTGCCAGCAGTTTCGGGGGGACCGAGAATGAAAAACTGTTTTTT. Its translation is CASSFGGTENEKLFF. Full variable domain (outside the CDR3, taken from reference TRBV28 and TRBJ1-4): DVKVTQSSRYLVKRTGEKVFLECVQDMDHENMFWYRQDPGLGLRLIYFSYDVKMKEKGDIPEGYSVSREKKERFSLILESASTNQTSMYLCASSFGGTENEKLFFGSGTQLSVL.

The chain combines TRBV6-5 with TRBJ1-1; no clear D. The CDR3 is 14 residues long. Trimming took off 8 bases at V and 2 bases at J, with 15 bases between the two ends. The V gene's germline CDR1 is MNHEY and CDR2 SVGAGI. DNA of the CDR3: TGTGCCAGCTGGAGGTTGTTGGGCAACACTGAAGCTTTCTTT. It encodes CASWRLLGNTEAFF.

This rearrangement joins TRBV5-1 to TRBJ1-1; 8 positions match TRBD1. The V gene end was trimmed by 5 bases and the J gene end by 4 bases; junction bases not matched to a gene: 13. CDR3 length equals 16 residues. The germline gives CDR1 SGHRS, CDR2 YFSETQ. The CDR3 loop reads CASSRTTGVFGTEAFF. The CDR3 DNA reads TGCGCCAGCAGTCGTACGACAGGGGTATTCGGCACTGAAGCTTTCTTT.

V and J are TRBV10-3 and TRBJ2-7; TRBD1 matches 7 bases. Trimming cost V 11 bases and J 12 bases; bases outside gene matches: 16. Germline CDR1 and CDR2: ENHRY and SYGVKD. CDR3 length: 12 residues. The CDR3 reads CASNSPGGSLYF. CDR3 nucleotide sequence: TGTGCCTCTAACAGCCCAGGGGGATCCCTGTACTTC.

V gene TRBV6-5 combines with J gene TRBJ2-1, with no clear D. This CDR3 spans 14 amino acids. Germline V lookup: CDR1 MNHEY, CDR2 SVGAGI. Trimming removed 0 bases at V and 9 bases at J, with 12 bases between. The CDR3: CASSYSRLASEQFF. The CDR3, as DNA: TGTGCCAGCAGTTACTCGCGACTGGCTAGTGAGCAGTTCTTC.

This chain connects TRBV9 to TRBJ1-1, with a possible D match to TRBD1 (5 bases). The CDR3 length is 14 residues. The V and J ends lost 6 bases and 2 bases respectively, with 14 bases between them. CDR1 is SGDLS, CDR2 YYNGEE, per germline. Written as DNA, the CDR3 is TGTGCCAGCACCCGGGGGGGTGATAACACTGAAGCTTTCTTT. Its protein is CASTRGGDNTEAFF.

The CDR3 region is CASSLGQPFGNTEAFF. CDR3 bases: TGCGCCAGCAGCCTAGGACAGCCTTTCGGGAACACTGAAGCTTTCTTT. The chain employs TRBV5-1 and TRBJ1-1; TRBD1 might be the D (6 bases). The CDR3 spans 16 residues. CDR1 is SGHRS and CDR2 is YFSETQ in the germline V gene. The V and J ends lost 4 bases and 1 base respectively, with 17 bases between them.

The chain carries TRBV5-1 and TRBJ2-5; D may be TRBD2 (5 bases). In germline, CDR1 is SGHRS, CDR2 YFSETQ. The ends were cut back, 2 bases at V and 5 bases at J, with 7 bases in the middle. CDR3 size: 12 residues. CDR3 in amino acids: CASSFTGETQYF. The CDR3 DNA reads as TGCGCCAGCAGCTTTACGGGGGAGACCCAGTACTTC.

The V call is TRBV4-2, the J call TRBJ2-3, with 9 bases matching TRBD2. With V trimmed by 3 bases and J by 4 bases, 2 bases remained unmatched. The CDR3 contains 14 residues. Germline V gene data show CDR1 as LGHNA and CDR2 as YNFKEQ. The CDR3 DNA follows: TGTGCCAGCAGCCAGAGACTAGCGGCAGATACGCAGTATTTT. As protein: CASSQRLAADTQYF.

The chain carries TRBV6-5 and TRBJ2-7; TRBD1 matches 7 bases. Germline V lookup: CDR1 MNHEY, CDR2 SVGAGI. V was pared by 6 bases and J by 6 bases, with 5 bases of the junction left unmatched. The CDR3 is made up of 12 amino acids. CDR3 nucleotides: TGTGCCAGCAGAGGCGACAGGGCCGAGCAGTACTTC. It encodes CASRGDRAEQYF.

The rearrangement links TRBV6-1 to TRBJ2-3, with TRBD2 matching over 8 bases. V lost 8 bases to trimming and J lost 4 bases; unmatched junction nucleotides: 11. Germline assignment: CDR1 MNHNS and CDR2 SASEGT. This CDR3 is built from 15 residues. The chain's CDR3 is CASQTLAAGADTQYF. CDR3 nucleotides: TGTGCCAGCCAAACACTAGCGGCGGGGGCAGATACGCAGTATTTT.

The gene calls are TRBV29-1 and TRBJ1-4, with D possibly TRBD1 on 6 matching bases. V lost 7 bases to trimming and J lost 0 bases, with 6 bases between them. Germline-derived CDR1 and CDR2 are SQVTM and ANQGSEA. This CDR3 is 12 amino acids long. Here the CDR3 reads CSGQATNEKLFF. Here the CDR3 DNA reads TGCAGCGGACAGGCAACTAATGAAAAACTGTTTTTT.

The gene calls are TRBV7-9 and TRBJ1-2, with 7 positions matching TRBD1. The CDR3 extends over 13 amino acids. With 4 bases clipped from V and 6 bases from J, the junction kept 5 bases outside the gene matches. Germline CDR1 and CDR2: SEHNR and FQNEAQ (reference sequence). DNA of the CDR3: TGTGCCAGCAGCTCCACAGGGGTGGATGGCTACACCTTC. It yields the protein CASSSTGVDGYTF.

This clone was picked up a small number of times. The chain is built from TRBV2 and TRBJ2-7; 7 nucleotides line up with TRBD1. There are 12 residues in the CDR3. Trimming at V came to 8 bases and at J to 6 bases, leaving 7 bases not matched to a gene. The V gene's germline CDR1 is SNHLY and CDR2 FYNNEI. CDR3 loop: CASAPRQGEQYF. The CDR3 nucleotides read TGTGCCAGCGCCCCTAGACAGGGCGAGCAGTACTTC.

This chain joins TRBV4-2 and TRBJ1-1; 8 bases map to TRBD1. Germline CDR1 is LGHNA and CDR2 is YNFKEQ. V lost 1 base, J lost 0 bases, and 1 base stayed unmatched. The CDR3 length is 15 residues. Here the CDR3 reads CASSQGDRMNTEAFF. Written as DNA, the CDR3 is TGTGCCAGCAGCCAAGGGGACAGGATGAACACTGAAGCTTTCTTT.

The CDR3 DNA sequence: TGTGCCAGCAGTGGAGAGGGTTTGTCTAATGAAAAACTGTTTTTT. It translates to CASSGEGLSNEKLFF. This chain uses TRBV2 with TRBJ1-4; D is undetermined. Trimming removed 4 bases at V and 3 bases at J, with 12 bases between. The germline V gene has CDR1 SNHLY and CDR2 FYNNEI. The CDR3 is made up of 15 amino acids.